This T cell receptor beta chain came from a study of beta chain features in type 1 diabetes. Study in general: Healthy donors and patients showed comparable age, gender and cell yields. Study-wide points: Within each of all four CD4+ subsets, Type 1 diabetes patients had TCRB CDR3s that were moderately but significantly shorter. Among patients, naive, central memory and Treg TCRB repertoires appeared more similar than among healthy donors.

The isolated RNA, all of it, was reverse transcribed, so expressed TCRB transcripts were what got sequenced. Here immunoSEQ multiplex PCR was the method, and the copy in TCRdb shows in-frame clones only, minus some. The sample yields roughly 300,000 clones, around 8% seen once. Ten or more counts support this clone. Its specificity is not known. This specimen includes other DNA sequences encoding the same CDR3. V lost 6 bases and J lost 1; bases outside the gene matches: 1. Germline CDR1 and CDR2: SQVTM and ANQGSEA. CDR3 length: 12 residues. All of the sorted populations showed purity greater than 98%. This sequence was found in a woman between 18 and 29 years old in good health. The chain carries TRBV29-1 and TRBJ1-1, with 8 bases aligning to TRBD1. The sequenced sample consisted of central memory CD4+ T cells from blood. The CDR3 DNA sequence: TGCAGCGTCGACAGGGGGAACACTGAAGCTTTCTTT. Translating it yields CSVDRGNTEAFF.